The present TCR beta chain was sequenced within a study of blood T cell repertoires in COVID-19 (dated by TCRdb to 2020 to 2021). In terms of the full investigation: Collaborator samples came from the United States, Italy and Spain and covered acute and convalescent phases of COVID-19. The prospective study material was composed of cDNA or gDNA derived from T cells, B-cell-depleted T cells, or PBMCs. The dataset comprised deeply sampled blood TCRbeta repertoires from subjects exposed to, actively infected with, or recovered from COVID-19. A freely available public database, intended as a resource for researchers studying the immune response to SARS-CoV-2, is where the repertoires were released. The samples were drawn from two sources: the first 160 participants of the ongoing ImmuneRACE study, and approximately 1,300 subjects contributed by 6 global collaborators. Sample metadata almost always included a de-identified subject ID, COVID-19 status, age in years and sex. HLA class I and class II types, where available, came from metadata supplied by the sample provider rather than from assay-based typing.

Of note for this clone: Its antigen is not yet known. The record has no base qualities; no much larger clone is one base away.

The immunoSEQ Assay, a bias-controlled multiplex PCR, was used to amplify TCRbeta CDR3 regions from genomic DNA. Per the original workflow: Nucleated cell counts per sample were estimated from amplification of reference gene primers within the assay. Sequence reads were collapsed and filtered to measure the absolute abundance of every unique TCRbeta CDR3 rearrangement. For each sample, productive Simpson clonality was calculated by taking the square root of Simpson's diversity index across productive rearrangements. TCRdb mirrors the immuneACCESS table, restricted to in-frame sequences. Some clones are absent from its copies; in checked studies, under half trace to an unresolved V gene, and the reason for the others is unknown. V and J calls and clone size follow that table, whereas D and trimming were derived from the DNA. Counted in this sample were 250,000 or so clones; about 85% of them appeared once. Around 6.4% of the sample is held by the ten biggest clonotypes.

The collaborating institutions used their own protocols to collect whole blood in K2EDTA tubes. For TCRbeta analysis, collaborators shipped samples in one of three forms: frozen whole blood, isolated PBMCs, or DNA extracted from either of those sample types. The germline V gene (reference sequence) yields SEHNR for CDR1 and FQNEAQ for CDR2. From the cysteine through the phenylalanine, the CDR3 covers 15 amino acids. The DNA shown is the 45-base CDR3, in frame from base 1. Trimming takes 4 bases off V and 6 bases off J; junction bases not matched to a gene: 9. The full study reports these points: The quantity of clinical and demographic metadata differed by source and by participant and was supplied without curation.

The clonotype was recovered from a woman between 55 and 75 years old with active or convalescent COVID-19. The chain uses TRBV7-9 and TRBJ1-5; 7 central nucleotides agree with TRBD1. The sequenced sample consisted of peripheral blood. The sequenced DNA is TGTGCCAGCAGCTCCCGGGACAGTGGTAGTCAGCCCCAGCATTTT. It translates to CASSSRDSGSQPQHF.